This record looks at one T cell receptor beta chain sequence and its context. The target antigen is unknown. Generated by immunoSEQ multiplex PCR, the TCRdb table keeps only in-frame clones and is missing some. This table has more than 150,000 clones, approximately 90% appearing once. The data were obtained in a study of T cell responses to AZD1222 COVID-19 vaccine. CDR3 length: 16 amino acids. Germline V gives CDR1 LGHNA, CDR2 YSLEER. J was trimmed by 4 bases and V by 0 bases; bases with no gene match: 3. Broader study findings: Possibly, clonal diversity was underestimated; donors were largely white British and included more females.

This receptor was obtained from an adult who received the AZD1222 COVID-19 vaccine. J is TRBJ1-5 and V is TRBV4-3; 10 bases line up with TRBD1. The specimen comprised peripheral blood, sampled 28 days after the second AZD1222 dose. The CDR3 reads CASSQDRTGGNQPQHF. The CDR3 nucleotides are TGCGCCAGCAGCCAAGATCGGACAGGGGGGAATCAGCCCCAGCATTTT.